These 14 T cell receptor beta chains came from one sample sequenced in a study of T cells in Graves' hyperthyroidism and ophthalmopathy (dated by TCRdb to between 2018 and 2021). Libraries were made using multiplex PCR. Sequencing instrument: Illumina HiSeq 2000. The TCR beta CDR3 regions were amplified from RNA transcripts. A first-round RT-PCR of the TCR CDR3 used the HTBI primer set with the Qiagen OneStep RT-PCR kit. TCRdb took the public reads, trimmed them with fastp at Q25, ran MiXCR for clone calling and kept in-frame beta chains. Rows are combined by CDR3 protein, so each entry shows the most common genes and DNA. A total of 690,000 or so distinct CDR3 sequences appear in this sample, about 17% of them only once. Over 15% of the sample is held by the ten biggest clonotypes. Sequencing input: blood. Receptor source: a woman aged 50 to 60 with Graves' hyperthyroidism that later progressed to Graves' ophthalmopathy.

This clonotype appeared many times. V gene TRBV12-3 or TRBV12-4 combines with J gene TRBJ2-5; 8 positions agree with TRBD1. CDR3 length equals 15 residues. V lost 5 bases and J lost 2; bases outside the gene matches: 7. CDR3: CASSPRTGQQETQYF. As DNA, the CDR3 is TGTGCCAGCAGTCCCCGGACAGGGCAACAAGAGACCCAGTACTTC.

The V gene is TRBV4-1, the J gene TRBJ2-5, with D possibly TRBD2 on 6 matching bases. This CDR3 has 16 residues. CDR1 MGHRA and CDR2 YSYEKL come from the germline V gene. Trimming pared 4 bases from V and 1 base from J, leaving 16 bases between. CDR3 in amino acids: CASSRPMEGPQETQYF. The CDR3 DNA is TGCGCCAGCAGCCGACCCATGGAGGGCCCCCAAGAGACCCAGTACTTC.

The rearrangement links TRBV4-1 to TRBJ1-1; D possibly corresponds to TRBD1 (5 bases). The V gene's germline CDR1 is MGHRA and CDR2 YSYEKL. This CDR3 has 15 residues. V was trimmed by 3 bases and J by 1 base, leaving 12 bases between them. The CDR3 reads CASSHQGRENTEAFF. The CDR3, as DNA: TGCGCCAGCAGCCATCAGGGACGGGAGAACACTGAAGCTTTCTTT.

This clonotype was observed at least ten times. CDR3: CSARDFRGRTDTQYF. The CDR3 nucleotides read TGCAGTGCTAGAGATTTTCGGGGCCGCACAGATACGCAGTATTTT. The chain recombines TRBV20-1 with TRBJ2-3; D may match TRBD1 or TRBD2 (5 bases each). This CDR3 has 15 amino acids. Trimming cost V 0 bases and J 1 base, with 11 bases left between them. Germline V CDR1 and CDR2: DFQATT, SNEGSKA (reference sequence).

There are many counts of this clonotype. The chain uses TRBV5-1 and TRBJ1-6; the D is unclear. CDR3 length: 12 residues. Per germline, CDR1 SGHRS and CDR2 YFSETQ. Trimming pared 5 bases from V and 7 bases from J, leaving 7 bases between. The CDR3 bases are TGCGCCAGCAGTCAAGAGAATTCACCCCTCCACTTT. This sequence encodes CASSQENSPLHF. Full variable domain (outside the CDR3, taken from reference TRBV5-1 and TRBJ1-6): KAGVTQTPRYLIKTRGQQVTLSCSPISGHRSVSWYQQTPGQGLQFLFEYFSETQRNKGNFPGRFSGRQFSNSRSEMNVSTLELGDSALYLCASSQENSPLHFGNGTRLTVT.

CDR3 coding DNA: TGTGCCAGCAGCTATAAGACAGCCCCCCGGGGCTATGGCTACACCTTC. This gives the protein CASSYKTAPRGYGYTF. The chain is built from TRBV5-6 and TRBJ1-2, with D perhaps matching TRBD1 (5 bases). V gave up 3 bases and J gave up 4 bases, with 19 bases separating them. The CDR3 runs 16 residues. Germline V gene sequence: CDR1 SGHDT, CDR2 YYEEEE.

The sample holds a few counts of this clonotype. V gene TRBV9 combines with J gene TRBJ1-1; 9 positions match TRBD1. The germline gives CDR1 SGDLS, CDR2 YYNGEE. Unmatched junction bases numbered 8, after V lost 4 bases and J lost 4 bases. The CDR3 runs 15 residues. The CDR3 region is CASSRSGTGSTEAFF. CDR3 DNA: TGTGCCAGCAGCCGGTCCGGGACAGGGAGCACTGAAGCTTTCTTT.

This clonotype was seen at least ten times. The gene calls are TRBV20-1 and TRBJ1-4; D is undetermined. Trimming pared 0 bases from V and 8 bases from J, leaving 16 bases between. There are 15 residues in the CDR3. Germline V gene sequence: CDR1 DFQATT, CDR2 SNEGSKA (reference sequence). CDR3 sequence: CSARDWEGAGEKLFF. Written as DNA, the CDR3 is TGCAGTGCTAGAGATTGGGAGGGTGCAGGAGAAAAACTGTTTTTT.

The sample holds many counts of this clonotype. This chain links TRBV27 with TRBJ1-5; TRBD1 might be the D (5 bases). Trimming took 5 bases from V and 0 from J, leaving 14 bases between them. CDR3 length: 16 residues. Germline values: CDR1 MNHEY, CDR2 SMNVEV (reference sequence). CDR3 nucleotides: TGTGCCAGCAGTCCCTGGGACCTTCATAGCAATCAGCCCCAGCATTTT. Encoded protein: CASSPWDLHSNQPQHF.

This clonotype was seen at least ten times. The chain recombines TRBV28 with TRBJ1-1; TRBD1 might be the D (5 bases). The CDR3 extends over 15 amino acids. Trimming left V 4 bases short and J 2 bases short, with 14 bases between. CDR1 and CDR2 from the germline V gene are MDHEN and SYDVKM. CDR3 residues: CASSSYWDRNTEAFF. As DNA, the CDR3 is TGTGCCAGCAGTTCTTACTGGGACCGCAACACTGAAGCTTTCTTT.

V gene TRBV12-3 or TRBV12-4 combines with J gene TRBJ1-2; a weak D match, TRBD1 (6 bases). The CDR3 has 13 residues. V lost 5 bases and J lost 8, with 15 bases in between. Here the CDR3 reads CASSIPGVGGYTF. The CDR3 DNA is TGTGCCAGCAGTATTCCAGGGGTTGGAGGCTACACCTTC.

The gene calls are TRBV7-2 and TRBJ2-3; D gene ambiguous. This CDR3 has 13 amino acids. CDR1 is SGHTA and CDR2 is FQGNSA in the germline V gene. The ends were cut back, 5 bases at V and 6 bases at J, with 12 bases in the middle. The CDR3 loop is CASSPKAGDTQYF. The CDR3 DNA follows: TGTGCCAGCAGCCCCAAGGCAGGTGATACGCAGTATTTT.

This clonotype has a handful of counts. The chain couples TRBV15 to TRBJ1-5; D not resolved. This CDR3 region has 16 residues. Germline assignment: CDR1 LNHNV and CDR2 YYDKDF (reference sequence). V was shortened by 2 bases and J by 3 bases, with 14 bases between the two germline ends. Here the CDR3 reads CATSRRWSQNNQPQHF. In DNA form, the CDR3 reads TGTGCCACCAGCAGAAGGTGGTCACAGAACAATCAGCCCCAGCATTTT.

The chain is built from TRBV6-1 and TRBJ1-1, with D tentatively TRBD1 (6 bases). Germline values: CDR1 MNHNS, CDR2 SASEGT. Deletions cut 6 bases from V and 4 bases from J, with 21 bases between. CDR3 length: 16 amino acids. As DNA, the CDR3 is TGTGCCAGCAGAGCCCAGGGGCTCGGCGGGGCCACTGAAGCTTTCTTT. Its protein product is CASRAQGLGGATEAFF.